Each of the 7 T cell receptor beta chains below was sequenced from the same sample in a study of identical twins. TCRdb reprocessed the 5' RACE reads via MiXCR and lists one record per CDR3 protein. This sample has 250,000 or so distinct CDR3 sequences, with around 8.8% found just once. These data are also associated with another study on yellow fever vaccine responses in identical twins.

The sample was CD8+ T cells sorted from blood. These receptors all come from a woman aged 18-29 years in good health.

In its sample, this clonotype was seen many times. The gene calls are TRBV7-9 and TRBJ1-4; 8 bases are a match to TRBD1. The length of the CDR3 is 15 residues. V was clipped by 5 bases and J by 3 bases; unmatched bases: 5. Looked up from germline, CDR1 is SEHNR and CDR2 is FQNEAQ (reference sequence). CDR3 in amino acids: CASSTTTGANEKLFF. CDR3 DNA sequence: TGTGCCAGCAGCACGACGACAGGGGCTAATGAAAAACTGTTTTTT.

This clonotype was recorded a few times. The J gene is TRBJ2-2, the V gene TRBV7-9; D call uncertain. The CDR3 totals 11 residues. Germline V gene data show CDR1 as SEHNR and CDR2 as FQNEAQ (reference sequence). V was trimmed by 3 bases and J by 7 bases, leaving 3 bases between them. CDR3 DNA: TGTGCCAGCAGCTTCAACGGGGAGCTGTTTTTT. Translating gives CASSFNGELFF.

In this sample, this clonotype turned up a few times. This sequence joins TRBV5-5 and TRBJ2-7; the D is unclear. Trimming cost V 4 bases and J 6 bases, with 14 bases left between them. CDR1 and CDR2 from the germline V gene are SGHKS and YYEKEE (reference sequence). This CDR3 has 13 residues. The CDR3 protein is CASSLVTALEQYF. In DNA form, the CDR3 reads TGTGCCAGCAGCCTGGTAACAGCGCTCGAGCAGTACTTC.

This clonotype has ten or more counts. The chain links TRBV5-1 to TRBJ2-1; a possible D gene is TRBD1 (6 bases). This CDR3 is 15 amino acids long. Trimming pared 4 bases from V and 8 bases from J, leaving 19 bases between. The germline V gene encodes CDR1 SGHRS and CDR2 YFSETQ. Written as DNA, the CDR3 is TGCGCCAGCAGCCAATACAGGGTCTTGGTTGATGAGCAGTTCTTC. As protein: CASSQYRVLVDEQFF. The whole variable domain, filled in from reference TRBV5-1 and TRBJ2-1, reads KAGVTQTPRYLIKTRGQQVTLSCSPISGHRSVSWYQQTPGQGLQFLFEYFSETQRNKGNFPGRFSGRQFSNSRSEMNVSTLELGDSALYLCASSQYRVLVDEQFFGPGTRLTVL.

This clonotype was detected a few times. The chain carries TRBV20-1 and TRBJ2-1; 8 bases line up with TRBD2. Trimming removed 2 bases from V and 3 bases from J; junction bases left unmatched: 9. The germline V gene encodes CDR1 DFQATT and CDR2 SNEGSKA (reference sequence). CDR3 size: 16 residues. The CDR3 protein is CSARNIGAGDYNEQFF. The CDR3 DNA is TGCAGTGCTAGAAATATCGGAGCGGGAGACTACAATGAGCAGTTCTTC.

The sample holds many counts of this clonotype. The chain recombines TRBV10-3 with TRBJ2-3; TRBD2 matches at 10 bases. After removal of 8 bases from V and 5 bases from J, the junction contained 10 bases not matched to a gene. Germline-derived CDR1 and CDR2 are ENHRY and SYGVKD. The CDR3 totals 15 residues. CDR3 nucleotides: TGTGCCATCCGGCTAGCGGGAGTTCCTGGAGATACGCAGTATTTT. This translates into CAIRLAGVPGDTQYF.

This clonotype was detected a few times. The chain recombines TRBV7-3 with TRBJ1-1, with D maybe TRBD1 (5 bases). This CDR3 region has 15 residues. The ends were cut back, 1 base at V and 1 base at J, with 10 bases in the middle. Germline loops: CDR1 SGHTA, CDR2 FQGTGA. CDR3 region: CASSLKAGRNTEAFF. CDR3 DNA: TGTGCCAGCAGCTTAAAGGCAGGGCGGAACACTGAAGCTTTCTTT. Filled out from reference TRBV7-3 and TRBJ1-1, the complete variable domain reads GAGVSQTPSNKVTEKGKYVELRCDPISGHTALYWYRQSLGQGPEFLIYFQGTGAADDSGLPNDRFFAVRPEGSVSTLKIQRTERGDSAVYLCASSLKAGRNTEAFFGQGTRLTVV.